The 27 T cell receptor beta chains in this list originate from one sample, sequenced in a study of HIV-infected patients and healthy controls. Roughly three months, about 14 weeks, into antiretroviral therapy, follow-up blood was collected. All unsorted peripheral T cells were captured because whole blood was used without fractionation. About 450 ng RNA was reverse transcribed with alpha and beta constant-region primers. Alpha and beta chain libraries were made separately by chain-specific third strand synthesis with multiplexing indices. TCRdb reanalysed the 5' RACE reads using MiXCR and keeps one entry per CDR3 protein. This sample has around 8,300 distinct CDR3 sequences; more than 6.5% occur once, and the top ten carry just over 20%. Here the sequenced sample was blood, taken during antiretroviral therapy. The receptor source for this set is an adult with HIV infection.

Regarding this clonotype: This beta chain is an off-target read within a library intended for alpha chains, so its frequency means little. V and J are TRBV15 and TRBJ1-1; D is uncertain. CDR3 length equals 14 residues. V lost 4 bases and J lost 0, with 9 bases in between. CDR1 and CDR2 (germline): LNHNV, YYDKDF (reference sequence). The CDR3 DNA reads TGTGCCACCAGCATCCAGGTGGTGAACACTGAAGCTTTCTTT. Encoded protein: CATSIQVVNTEAFF.

This clonotype occurred many times. With the library built for alpha chains, this beta chain is off target and its frequency is not meaningful. The chain couples TRBV27 to TRBJ2-1, with a weak D call TRBD2 (5 bases). CDR3 length equals 15 residues. Per the germline V gene, CDR1 is MNHEY and CDR2 is SMNVEV (reference sequence). Trimming removed 7 bases from V and 4 bases from J, with 17 bases in between. The CDR3 bases are TGTGCCAGCAATATAGGGTCTAGCCGTTACAATGAGCAGTTCTTC. It is translated as CASNIGSSRYNEQFF.

This clonotype was detected many times. With the library built for alpha chains, this beta chain is off target and its frequency is not meaningful. The rearrangement uses TRBV7-2 and TRBJ2-3, with TRBD2 identical over 11 bases. Per germline, CDR1 SGHTA and CDR2 FQGNSA. There are 16 residues in the CDR3. V lost 4 bases and J lost 4; bases outside the gene matches: 7. In DNA form, the CDR3 reads TGTGCCAGCAGCTCGACTCTAGCGGGAGGCGCAGATACGCAGTATTTT. Residues: CASSSTLAGGADTQYF.

This clonotype was recorded at least ten times. This beta chain represents an off-target read in a library built for alpha chains; its size is of limited meaning. The V gene is TRBV2, the J gene TRBJ2-3; no reliable D call. V was cut by 4 bases and J by 4 bases, with 21 bases left in between. Per the germline V gene, CDR1 is SNHLY and CDR2 is FYNNEI. This CDR3 is built from 17 residues. In nucleotides, the CDR3 is TGTGCCAGCAGTGGGTTACGCAAGGACCTGGGCTCAGATACGCAGTATTTT. Translated: CASSGLRKDLGSDTQYF.

This clonotype is medium-sized by share. This beta chain turned up in a library designed for alpha chains; as an off-target read, its abundance says little. CDR3 in amino acids: CASTPFSGRAGTYNEQFF. In DNA form, the CDR3 reads TGTGCCAGCACCCCGTTTAGCGGGAGGGCCGGAACCTACAATGAGCAGTTCTTC. V gene TRBV2 combines with J gene TRBJ2-1, with 11 bases aligning to TRBD2. The CDR3 extends over 18 amino acids. Trimming at V came to 7 bases and at J to 2 bases, leaving 13 bases not matched to a gene. Germline lookup yields CDR1 SNHLY and CDR2 FYNNEI.

This clonotype has ten or more counts. A library prepared for alpha chains yielded this beta chain as an off-target read; its size is of little meaning. The chain recombines TRBV7-6 with TRBJ2-6, with D possibly TRBD1 on 6 matching bases. V lost 5 bases, J lost 4 bases, and 15 bases lay in between. The CDR3 length is 16 residues. Germline CDR1 is SGHVS and CDR2 is FNYEAQ. CDR3 protein: CASSMLQGYGANVLTF. As DNA, the CDR3 is TGTGCCAGCAGCATGTTACAGGGTTACGGGGCCAACGTCCTGACTTTC.

This clonotype has a count of ten or more. In a library made to pick up alpha chains, this beta chain is a stray read with a size that means little. The chain combines TRBV7-6 with TRBJ2-6; D call uncertain. The CDR3 sequence is 15 residues long. Trimming left V 1 base short and J 0 bases short, with 4 bases between. Germline V gene data show CDR1 as SGHVS and CDR2 as FNYEAQ. This chain's CDR3 is CASSLVRSGANVLTF. In nucleotides, the CDR3 is TGTGCCAGCAGCTTAGTCCGCTCTGGGGCCAACGTCCTGACTTTC.

Many counts were recorded for this clonotype. This beta chain is an unintended read in a library built for alpha chains; its size means little. The chain couples TRBV7-9 to TRBJ2-1; 7 bases are shared with TRBD1. The CDR3 extends over 14 amino acids. V was clipped by 7 bases and J by 5 bases; unmatched bases: 8. Germline V gives CDR1 SEHNR, CDR2 FQNEAQ (reference sequence). The CDR3 protein is CASTILQGDNEQFF. The CDR3 DNA is TGTGCCAGCACCATTCTCCAGGGGGACAATGAGCAGTTCTTC.

In its sample, this clonotype ranks as medium-sized (0.01 to 0.1%). Being off target in a library aimed at alpha chains, this beta chain has a size of little meaning. The V call is TRBV9, the J call TRBJ2-7, with a possible D match to TRBD2 (6 bases). The CDR3 runs to 14 residues. Germline lookup yields CDR1 SGDLS and CDR2 YYNGEE. Trimming took 3 bases from V and 6 from J, leaving 16 bases between them. DNA for the CDR3: TGTGCCAGCAGCGCCGGAGGGCGCCAGGGCGAGCAGTACTTC. Translating it yields CASSAGGRQGEQYF. Full variable domain (outside the CDR3, taken from reference TRBV9 and TRBJ2-7): DSGVTQTPKHLITATGQRVTLRCSPRSGDLSVYWYQQSLDQGLQFLIQYYNGEERAKGNILERFSAQQFPDLHSELNLSSLELGDSALYFCASSAGGRQGEQYFGPGTRLTVT.

In this sample, this clonotype is medium-sized (0.01 to 0.1%). This beta chain slipped into a library made for alpha chains as a stray read, so its size is not meaningful. The chain employs TRBV5-1 and TRBJ2-3, with D unclear. Trimming took 1 base from V and 2 from J, leaving 5 bases between them. This CDR3 has 13 residues. Germline V lookup: CDR1 SGHRS, CDR2 YFSETQ. The CDR3 DNA reads as TGCGCCAGCAGCTTGTCCTTCACAGATACGCAGTATTTT. Its protein is CASSLSFTDTQYF. Full variable domain (outside the CDR3, taken from reference TRBV5-1 and TRBJ2-3): KAGVTQTPRYLIKTRGQQVTLSCSPISGHRSVSWYQQTPGQGLQFLFEYFSETQRNKGNFPGRFSGRQFSNSRSEMNVSTLELGDSALYLCASSLSFTDTQYFGPGTRLTVL.

This clonotype is labeled as medium-sized (0.01 to 0.1%). For a library built for alpha chains, this beta chain is a stray read; little rests on its size. V and J are TRBV6-1 and TRBJ2-5; D gene ambiguous. CDR3 size: 13 residues. Trimming removed 3 bases from V and 7 bases from J, with 12 bases in between. The germline V gene encodes CDR1 MNHNS and CDR2 SASEGT. The CDR3 sequence is CASSENFAGTQYF. CDR3 DNA: TGTGCCAGCAGTGAGAACTTCGCTGGGACCCAGTACTTC.

This clonotype was seen repeatedly, ten times or more. For a library built for alpha chains, this beta chain is a stray read; little rests on its size. The chain couples TRBV6-5 to TRBJ2-5, with 8 nucleotides matching TRBD1. Losses at the gene ends were 5 bases for V and 2 bases for J; bases not matched to a gene: 7. Germline V gene sequence: CDR1 MNHEY, CDR2 SVGAGI. The CDR3 is 15 amino acids. The CDR3 is CASSPGTGHQETQYF. The CDR3 nucleotides are TGTGCCAGCAGTCCCGGGACAGGCCATCAAGAGACCCAGTACTTC.

This clonotype was detected many times. Because the library targeted alpha chains, this beta chain is an off-target read whose size means little. The gene calls are TRBV10-3 and TRBJ1-2, with unresolved D. The CDR3 consists of 14 residues. V was cut by 2 bases and J by 2 bases, with 9 bases left in between. CDR1 is ENHRY, CDR2 SYGVKD, per germline. The CDR3 loop is CAISESRRNYGYTF. Here the CDR3 DNA reads TGTGCCATCAGTGAGAGCCGCAGGAACTATGGCTACACCTTC.

This clonotype was seen ten or more times. A library prepared for alpha chains yielded this beta chain as an off-target read; its size is of little meaning. The chain couples TRBV7-6 to TRBJ2-5; the D is unclear. The germline V and J ends were trimmed by 1 base and 4 bases, with 13 bases remaining between them. This CDR3 region has 15 residues. Germline CDR1 reads SGHVS; CDR2 reads FNYEAQ. In DNA, the CDR3 is TGTGCCAGCAGCTTAGACCCCAACGGTCGAGAGACCCAGTACTTC. Protein sequence: CASSLDPNGRETQYF.

This clonotype was counted many times. An end of the junction does not agree with germline; a read error may underlie this. In a library made to pick up alpha chains, this beta chain is a stray read with a size that means little. The chain is built from TRBV3-1 and TRBJ2-7, with D unresolved. Germline lookup yields CDR1 LGHDT and CDR2 YNNKEL (reference sequence). The CDR3 consists of 13 residues. The CDR3 protein is CASSQSGSSATFF. For the CDR3, the DNA is TGTGCCAGCAGCCAATCTGGCTCCTCCGCCACATTCTTC.

Judged by abundance, this clonotype is medium-sized. Since the library was made to target alpha chains, this beta chain is a stray read and its abundance is not meaningful. The gene calls are TRBV25-1 and TRBJ2-1, with 11 bases lining up with TRBD2. The CDR3 loop spans 16 amino acids. Germline lookup yields CDR1 MGHDK and CDR2 SYGVNS. Trimming took 4 bases from V and 9 from J; bases not matched to a gene: 11. The CDR3 region has the DNA TGTGCCAGCAGTGGCTGGGTAGCGGGAGGGCCCGGTGAGCAGTTCTTC. Its protein product is CASSGWVAGGPGEQFF. Full variable domain (outside the CDR3, taken from reference TRBV25-1 and TRBJ2-1): EADIYQTPRYLVIGTGKKITLECSQTMGHDKMYWYQQDPGMELHLIHYSYGVNSTEKGDLSSESTVSRIRTEHFPLTLESARPSHTSQYLCASSGWVAGGPGEQFFGPGTRLTVL.

This clonotype is deemed medium-sized. This beta chain slipped into a library made for alpha chains as a stray read, so its size is not meaningful. Here the CDR3 DNA reads TGTGCCAGCAGCCGGGCTGTCCAAGAGACCCAGTACTTC. It encodes CASSRAVQETQYF. V and J are TRBV13 and TRBJ2-5, with no clear D. Looked up from germline, CDR1 is PRHDT and CDR2 is FYEKMQ (reference sequence). V lost 5 bases to trimming and J lost 1 base, with 8 bases between them. This CDR3 has 13 residues.

There are many counts of this clonotype. This beta chain came through as a stray read in a library set up for alpha chains, and its size says little. This chain connects TRBV5-5 to TRBJ2-3; 12 nucleotides agree with TRBD2. This CDR3 contains 14 residues. With V trimmed by 3 bases and J by 5 bases, 1 base remained unmatched. CDR1 is SGHKS and CDR2 is YYEKEE in the germline V gene (reference sequence). The CDR3 here is CASSSTSGGDTQYF. The CDR3 bases are TGTGCCAGCAGCTCGACTAGCGGGGGAGATACGCAGTATTTT.

There are many counts of this clonotype. With the library built for alpha chains, this beta chain is off target and its frequency is not meaningful. V usage is TRBV3-1 and J usage is TRBJ2-2; 7 bases are a match to TRBD1. The V gene end was trimmed by 1 base and the J gene end by 1 base; junction bases not matched to a gene: 9. The CDR3 loop spans 18 amino acids. CDR1 is LGHDT and CDR2 is YNNKEL in the germline V gene (reference sequence). CDR3 sequence (DNA): TGTGCCAGCAGCCAAGCCGGATATAGGACAGGGAACACCGGGGAGCTGTTTTTT. Amino acid sequence: CASSQAGYRTGNTGELFF.

In this sample, this clonotype is medium-sized (0.01 to 0.1%). As an off-target read in a library built for alpha chains, this beta chain has a frequency of little significance. V is TRBV5-5 and J is TRBJ2-2; no clear D. Germline CDR1 reads SGHKS; CDR2 reads YYEKEE (reference sequence). The CDR3 consists of 12 residues. V lost 4 bases and J 4 bases, leaving 5 bases between the germline ends. The CDR3 protein is CASSQVTGELFF. CDR3 coding DNA: TGTGCCAGCAGCCAGGTCACCGGGGAGCTGTTTTTT.

This clonotype is medium-sized in the sample. The library was prepared for alpha chains; this beta chain is a stray read, so its frequency means little. This chain uses TRBV10-2 with TRBJ2-5; unclear D gene. The length of the CDR3 is 13 residues. The germline gives CDR1 WSHSY, CDR2 SAAADI. V lost 2 bases, J lost 9 bases, and 13 bases lay in between. The CDR3 loop reads CASSEGPLVSQYF. The CDR3 DNA is TGCGCCAGCAGTGAGGGCCCTTTGGTGTCCCAGTACTTC.

This clonotype qualifies as medium-sized. This beta chain appears as a stray read in a library generated for alpha chains; its size is not informative. This chain uses TRBV27 with TRBJ2-6; 8 nucleotides agree with TRBD1. Per the germline V gene, CDR1 is MNHEY and CDR2 is SMNVEV (reference sequence). The length of the CDR3 is 18 residues. The junction had 12 bases not matched to a gene; V was cut back by 5 bases and J by 3 bases. The CDR3 DNA reads TGTGCCAGCAGTCCTGGCAGGGGGCGTTTGTTTGGGGCCAACGTCCTGACTTTC. Its protein product is CASSPGRGRLFGANVLTF.

This clonotype was observed many times. Within a library made for alpha chains, this beta chain is off target, and its count is uninformative. V and J are TRBV10-1 and TRBJ2-1; 8 bases line up with TRBD1. CDR1 is WNHNN, CDR2 SYGVQD, per germline (reference sequence). The junction had 4 bases not matched to a gene; V was cut back by 6 bases and J by 9 bases. The CDR3 has 12 residues. CDR3 sequence reads: CASRDRVPEQFF. Here the CDR3 DNA reads TGCGCCAGCAGGGACAGGGTACCTGAGCAGTTCTTC.

This clonotype is labeled as medium-sized (0.01 to 0.1%). The library was prepared for alpha chains; this beta chain is a stray read, so its frequency means little. CDR3 DNA sequence: TGTGCCAGCAGCTTAGGGGGAGAGGAGCAGTACTTC. This sequence encodes CASSLGGEEQYF. The rearrangement links TRBV28 to TRBJ2-7; weak D call: TRBD1 (6 bases). Between the trimmed V and J ends, which lost 6 bases and 7 bases, there was a span of 13 bases. The CDR3 sequence is 12 residues long. Germline V lookup: CDR1 MDHEN, CDR2 SYDVKM.

In its sample, this clonotype is medium-sized. A library prepared for alpha chains yielded this beta chain as an off-target read; its size is of little meaning. This chain uses TRBV28 with TRBJ2-7; D uncertain. With 7 bases removed from V and 0 bases from J, the gap between germline ends came to 10 bases. Germline V CDR1 and CDR2: MDHEN, SYDVKM. CDR3 length equals 13 residues. This chain's CDR3 is CASNPASSYEQYF. The DNA of the CDR3 is TGTGCCAGCAACCCGGCCAGCTCCTACGAGCAGTACTTC. Complete variable domain (other parts from reference TRBV28 and TRBJ2-7): DVKVTQSSRYLVKRTGEKVFLECVQDMDHENMFWYRQDPGLGLRLIYFSYDVKMKEKGDIPEGYSVSREKKERFSLILESASTNQTSMYLCASNPASSYEQYFGPGTRLTVT.

This clonotype is labeled medium-sized (0.01 to 0.1%). This beta chain is an off-target read within a library intended for alpha chains, so its frequency means little. The rearrangement links TRBV2 to TRBJ2-4, with D unresolved. Germline assignment: CDR1 SNHLY and CDR2 FYNNEI. The CDR3 totals 16 residues. V was pared by 7 bases and J by 2 bases, with 18 bases between. The CDR3 sequence is CASIVGSYSTKNIQYF. The CDR3 DNA follows: TGTGCCAGCATCGTTGGGTCTTATAGCACCAAAAACATTCAGTACTTC.

By its share, this clonotype is medium-sized. The library was prepared for alpha chains; this beta chain is a stray read, so its frequency means little. The V gene is TRBV2, the J gene TRBJ2-5; 14 bases align to TRBD2. This CDR3 is 17 amino acids long. CDR1 and CDR2 (germline): SNHLY, FYNNEI. The trim removed 0 bases at V and 3 bases at J, leaving 3 bases unmatched. This CDR3 is CASSEAPGLAGEETQYF. In DNA form, the CDR3 reads TGTGCCAGCAGTGAAGCGCCGGGACTAGCGGGAGAAGAGACCCAGTACTTC. Variable domain in full (rest from reference TRBV2 and TRBJ2-5): EPEVTQTPSHQVTQMGQEVILRCVPISNHLYFYWYRQILGQKVEFLVSFYNNEISEKSEIFDDQFSVERPDGSNFTLKIRSTKLEDSAMYFCASSEAPGLAGEETQYFGPGTRLLVL.